Shown below are 10 T cell receptor beta chains from a single sample sequenced in a study of blood T cell repertoires in COVID-19. The assay was immunoSEQ multiplex PCR, and TCRdb's table has in-frame clones only and misses some. The sample has under 300,000 clones, 70% to 90% seen once; the top ten hold 2.1%. Specimen: peripheral blood. The receptors come from a woman aged 35 to 49 who had recovered from COVID-19.

This clone was recorded once. The chain joins TRBV27 to TRBJ1-3, with D perhaps TRBD1 (6 bases). The V and J ends lost 5 bases and 0 bases respectively, with 14 bases between them. In germline, CDR1 is MNHEY, CDR2 SMNVEV (reference sequence). CDR3 size: 16 residues. CDR3 residues: CASSARQAFSGNTIYF. The CDR3 DNA reads as TGTGCCAGCAGTGCCAGACAGGCGTTCTCTGGAAACACCATATATTTT.

This chain uses TRBV2 with TRBJ2-6; D possibly corresponds to TRBD2 (6 bases). Germline V lookup: CDR1 SNHLY, CDR2 FYNNEI. Trimming took 4 bases from V and 0 from J, leaving 10 bases between them. This CDR3 region has 16 residues. The CDR3: CASSGAGSSGANVLTF. CDR3 nucleotide sequence: TGTGCCAGCAGTGGAGCCGGGAGCTCTGGGGCCAACGTCCTGACTTTC.

The CDR3 DNA sequence: TGCGCCAGCAGCCTTACTAGCGGGGGGTATCAAGAGACCCAGTACTTC. Its translation: CASSLTSGGYQETQYF. The chain recombines TRBV5-1 with TRBJ2-5, with 12 bases fitting TRBD2. There are 16 residues in the CDR3. In germline, CDR1 is SGHRS, CDR2 YFSETQ. The V gene end was trimmed by 4 bases and the J gene end by 2 bases; junction bases not matched to a gene: 6.

The V and J genes are TRBV7-9 and TRBJ2-5; 8 bases fit TRBD1. J was trimmed by 1 base and V by 3 bases; bases with no gene match: 1. Germline CDR1 and CDR2: SEHNR and FQNEAQ (reference sequence). The CDR3 spans 14 residues. The CDR3 sequence is CASSFRGPQETQYF. The CDR3 DNA is TGTGCCAGCAGCTTCAGGGGGCCCCAAGAGACCCAGTACTTC.

The V call is TRBV7-2, the J call TRBJ2-1; a possible D gene is TRBD2 (5 bases). The CDR3 contains 15 residues. V shed 5 bases and J shed 0 bases, with 11 bases lying between them. CDR1 SGHTA and CDR2 FQGNSA come from the germline V gene. The CDR3 spells CASSGSVSSYNEQFF. CDR3 nucleotide sequence: TGTGCCAGCAGCGGTAGCGTGAGCTCCTACAATGAGCAGTTCTTC.

The V call is TRBV9, the J call TRBJ2-7; 8 bases match TRBD1. Per the germline V gene, CDR1 is SGDLS and CDR2 is YYNGEE. This CDR3 has 18 residues. V dropped 3 bases and J dropped 2; count of bases not matched to a gene: 16. The CDR3 is CASSEEPGTGNTAYEQYF. As DNA, the CDR3 is TGTGCCAGCAGCGAGGAACCCGGGACAGGTAACACAGCCTACGAGCAGTACTTC.

The chain recombines TRBV5-8 with TRBJ1-5, with 7 bases lining up with TRBD1. The J segment lost 3 bases and the V segment lost 6 bases, leaving 9 bases of the junction unmatched. CDR1 is SGHTS, CDR2 YDEGEE, per germline. The CDR3 totals 15 residues. CDR3 bases: TGTGCCAGCATCCTGAGGACAGGCTTCAATCAGCCCCAGCATTTT. This gives the protein CASILRTGFNQPQHF.

J is TRBJ1-5 and V is TRBV14, with D unresolved. This CDR3 is built from 12 residues. Germline V gene sequence: CDR1 SGHDN, CDR2 FVKESK. V was shortened by 3 bases and J by 10 bases, with 10 bases between the two germline ends. DNA of the CDR3: TGTGCCAGCAGCCATGAAGTTGGCCCCCAGCATTTT. Its translation is CASSHEVGPQHF.

The rearrangement joins TRBV24-1 to TRBJ2-1, with D tentatively TRBD1 (6 bases). Germline V gene lookup returns CDR1 KGHDR and CDR2 SFDVKD. This CDR3 comprises 15 residues. Trimming removed 5 bases at V and 2 bases at J, with 12 bases between. CDR3 DNA sequence: TGTGCCACCAGTGTGGCAGGGGTCACCTACAATGAGCAGTTCTTC. Translating gives CATSVAGVTYNEQFF.

The V call is TRBV30, the J call TRBJ2-2; 9 bases are shared with TRBD1. V trimming: 5 bases; J trimming: 0 bases; junction bases outside the gene matches: 7. Germline V gene lookup returns CDR1 GTSNPN and CDR2 SVGIG (reference sequence). This CDR3 has 16 amino acids. The CDR3: CAWGRGTGSNTGELFF. CDR3 coding DNA: TGTGCCTGGGGTCGCGGGACAGGGTCGAACACCGGGGAGCTGTTTTTT.